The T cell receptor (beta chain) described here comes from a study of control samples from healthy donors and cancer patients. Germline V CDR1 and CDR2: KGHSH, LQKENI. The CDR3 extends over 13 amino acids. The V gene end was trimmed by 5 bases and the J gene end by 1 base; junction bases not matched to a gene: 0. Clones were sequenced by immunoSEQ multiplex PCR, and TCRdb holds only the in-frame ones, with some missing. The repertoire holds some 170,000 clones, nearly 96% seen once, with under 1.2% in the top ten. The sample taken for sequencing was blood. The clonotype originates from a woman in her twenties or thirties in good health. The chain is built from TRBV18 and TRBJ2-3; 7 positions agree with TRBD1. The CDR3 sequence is CASSTGGTDTQYF. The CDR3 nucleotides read TGTGCCAGCTCAACAGGGGGCACAGATACGCAGTATTTT.